The 25 T cell receptor beta chains below come from one sample, sequenced in a study of Ad26.COV2.S vaccination and SARS-CoV-2 variants. Assay used: immunoSEQ multiplex PCR; TCRdb lists only in-frame clones, some missing. Of 350,000 to 500,000 clones listed, 80% to 95% are singletons. Treatment meaning: some 20 received Ad26.COV2.S at low or high dose, single or two shots; 5 received placebo; per-sample allocation not given. Collection of samples fell on day 63 after the first vaccine or placebo injection. Sample: peripheral blood, taken in a trial of Ad26.COV2.S vaccine versus placebo. All receptors derive from a person aged 18-65 years who received the Ad26.COV2.S COVID-19 vaccine or a placebo.

The rearrangement uses TRBV7-2 and TRBJ2-7; no firm D call. The CDR3 consists of 14 residues. Germline CDR1 and CDR2: SGHTA and FQGNSA. With 5 bases removed from V and 1 base from J, the gap between germline ends came to 12 bases. Here the CDR3 reads CASSSDKRSYEQYF. The CDR3 DNA reads as TGTGCCAGCAGCAGTGACAAGCGTTCCTACGAGCAGTACTTC.

The chain employs TRBV14 and TRBJ1-2; 9 positions agree with TRBD1. Germline V gene lookup returns CDR1 SGHDN and CDR2 FVKESK. This CDR3 region has 16 residues. V lost 5 bases to trimming and J lost 1 base; unmatched junction nucleotides: 8. This CDR3 is CASSIRQGDVNYGYTF. For the CDR3, the DNA is TGTGCCAGCAGCATTCGACAGGGGGATGTTAACTATGGCTACACCTTC.

This clone was found a few times. This chain joins TRBV2 and TRBJ2-7; no clear D. Trimming left V 7 bases short and J 0 bases short, with 7 bases between. In germline, CDR1 is SNHLY, CDR2 FYNNEI. This CDR3 is 12 amino acids long. CDR3 DNA: TGTGCCAGCAAGGCCTCCTCCTACGAGCAGTACTTC. The encoded protein is CASKASSYEQYF.

The chain links TRBV5-6 to TRBJ2-7; TRBD2 might be the D (6 bases). V lost 7 bases, J lost 7 bases, and 6 bases lay in between. Germline-derived CDR1 and CDR2 are SGHDT and YYEEEE. The CDR3 is 9 amino acids. Written as DNA, the CDR3 is TGTGCCAGCGGGAGGGAGCAGTACTTC. Translation gives CASGREQYF.

The gene calls are TRBV7-6 and TRBJ1-5, with D perhaps TRBD1 (5 bases). Trimming took 5 bases from V and 5 from J, leaving 16 bases between them. There are 15 residues in the CDR3. CDR1 and CDR2 from the germline V gene are SGHVS and FNYEAQ. CDR3 in amino acids: CASSLRAGWDQPQHF. CDR3 DNA sequence: TGTGCCAGCAGCCTCAGGGCAGGGTGGGATCAGCCCCAGCATTTT.

V is TRBV4-3 and J is TRBJ2-5, with D perhaps TRBD1 or TRBD2 (5 bases each). The CDR3 extends over 16 amino acids. CDR1 and CDR2 (germline): LGHNA, YSLEER. Deletions cut 2 bases from V and 5 bases from J, with 18 bases between. The DNA for the CDR3 is TGCGCCAGCAGCCAACAAGGTGGGGGAGAAAAGGAGACCCAGTACTTC. Translated, it gives CASSQQGGGEKETQYF.

This chain joins TRBV19 and TRBJ2-1, with D unclear. From germline, CDR1 is LNHDA and CDR2 SQIVND (reference sequence). With 7 bases removed from V and 2 bases from J, the gap between germline ends came to 6 bases. This CDR3 has 12 residues. The CDR3 DNA follows: TGTGCCAGTATGAGCCCCTACAATGAGCAGTTCTTC. As protein: CASMSPYNEQFF.

With respect to this clone: Other DNA variants within this sample encode the same CDR3. V usage is TRBV12-3 or TRBV12-4 and J usage is TRBJ1-2; D is uncertain. Trimming took off 0 bases at V and 3 bases at J, with 5 bases between the two ends. The CDR3 loop spans 13 amino acids. This CDR3 is CASSLAGHYGYTF. DNA of the CDR3: TGTGCCAGCAGTTTAGCCGGGCACTATGGCTACACCTTC.

The chain links TRBV28 to TRBJ1-2; D gene uncertain. The V end lost 8 bases, the J end lost 2 bases, and 9 bases lay between the germline ends. CDR3 length equals 12 residues. In germline, CDR1 is MDHEN, CDR2 SYDVKM. CDR3 in amino acids: CASSGRNYGYTF. The CDR3, as DNA: TGTGCCAGCTCGGGCAGGAACTATGGCTACACCTTC.

The chain recombines TRBV6-6 with TRBJ2-5; 10 nucleotides line up with TRBD1. This CDR3 comprises 15 residues. The ends lost 4 bases at V and 5 bases at J; junction bases unmatched: 7. Germline values: CDR1 MNHNY, CDR2 SVGAGI (reference sequence). The CDR3 spells CASSSGTGVRETQYF. DNA of the CDR3: TGTGCCAGCAGTTCCGGGACAGGGGTTCGGGAGACCCAGTACTTC.

The chain links TRBV7-6 to TRBJ2-6, with 11 nucleotides matching TRBD2. V lost 5 bases, J lost 5 bases, and 23 bases stayed unmatched. The germline gives CDR1 SGHVS, CDR2 FNYEAQ. This CDR3 is 22 amino acids long. The CDR3 region has the DNA TGTGCCAGCAGCACATCGGTCCTCGACGATAGACTAGCGGGAAGGTGGGCCAACGTCCTGACTTTC. This codes for CASSTSVLDDRLAGRWANVLTF. Supplemented by reference TRBV7-6 and TRBJ2-6, the full variable domain reads GAGVSQSPRYKVTKRGQDVALRCDPISGHVSLYWYRQALGQGPEFLTYFNYEAQQDKSGLPNDRFSAERPEGSISTLTIQRTEQRDSAMYRCASSTSVLDDRLAGRWANVLTFGAGSRLTVL.

The V and J genes are TRBV14 and TRBJ2-1; D not certain. V was trimmed by 0 bases and J by 8 bases, leaving 11 bases between them. The CDR3 extends over 14 amino acids. CDR1 SGHDN and CDR2 FVKESK come from the germline V gene. CDR3 bases: TGTGCCAGCAGCCAAGAACCGTGGGTCGATGAGCAGTTCTTC. Translating gives CASSQEPWVDEQFF.

This chain connects TRBV5-1 to TRBJ2-5, with D possibly being TRBD1 or TRBD2 (5 bases each). The CDR3 length is 14 residues. Germline CDR1 and CDR2: SGHRS and YFSETQ. The V and J ends lost 1 base and 5 bases respectively, with 12 bases between them. This CDR3 reads CASSLRGGGETQYF. As DNA, the CDR3 is TGCGCCAGCAGCTTGCGGGGCGGTGGGGAGACCCAGTACTTC.

V is TRBV6-2 or TRBV6-3 and J is TRBJ2-1; perhaps TRBD2 as D (5 bases). CDR1 MNHEY and CDR2 SVGEGT come from the germline V gene. With 5 bases removed from V and 4 bases from J, the gap between germline ends came to 12 bases. This CDR3 has 14 amino acids. The DNA of the CDR3 is TGTGCCAGCAGTCCAACTAGTAAATACAATGAGCAGTTCTTC. Amino acid sequence: CASSPTSKYNEQFF.

Here the CDR3 DNA reads TGTGCCATCATGGGAGTCGGAACTAGCACAGATACGCAGTATTTT. As protein: CAIMGVGTSTDTQYF. J is TRBJ2-3 and V is TRBV10-3; possibly TRBD2 for D (5 bases). Germline CDR1 ENHRY, CDR2 SYGVKD. The CDR3 length is 15 residues. Trimming removed 7 bases at V and 0 bases at J, with 14 bases between.

The J gene is TRBJ2-4, the V gene TRBV27; 10 bases map to TRBD2. V was clipped by 8 bases and J by 0 bases; unmatched bases: 16. The germline V gene has CDR1 MNHEY and CDR2 SMNVEV (reference sequence). The length of the CDR3 is 19 residues. CDR3 protein: CASGLLTSGPPSAKNIQYF. In DNA form, the CDR3 reads TGTGCCAGCGGCCTCCTGACTAGCGGGCCGCCCTCAGCCAAAAACATTCAGTACTTC.

The chain carries TRBV29-1 and TRBJ2-3, with 12 bases that match TRBD2. Losses at the gene ends were 7 bases for V and 5 bases for J; bases not matched to a gene: 16. Germline V lookup: CDR1 SQVTM, CDR2 ANQGSEA. This CDR3 spans 17 amino acids. CDR3 amino acids: CSGLGGLAGGPIDTQYF. The CDR3 DNA reads as TGCAGCGGCCTCGGAGGCCTAGCGGGAGGGCCGATAGATACGCAGTATTTT.

This clone was seen just once. The chain carries TRBV7-9 and TRBJ2-1; 11 bases align to TRBD2. CDR1 and CDR2 from the germline V gene are SEHNR and FQNEAQ (reference sequence). The CDR3 totals 14 residues. Unmatched junction bases numbered 4, after V lost 4 bases and J lost 8 bases. The CDR3 reads CASSSLAGVYEQFF. The CDR3 DNA reads as TGTGCCAGCAGCTCACTAGCGGGAGTTTATGAGCAGTTCTTC.

This rearrangement joins TRBV7-6 to TRBJ2-7, with D unclear. The CDR3 is 14 amino acids. In germline, CDR1 is SGHVS, CDR2 FNYEAQ. V was cut by 0 bases and J by 2 bases, with 8 bases left in between. The CDR3 nucleotides are TGTGCCAGCAGCTTAGCTCCCGGAACCTACGAGCAGTACTTC. This encodes CASSLAPGTYEQYF. The full variable domain, rest sourced from reference TRBV7-6 and TRBJ2-7, is GAGVSQSPRYKVTKRGQDVALRCDPISGHVSLYWYRQALGQGPEFLTYFNYEAQQDKSGLPNDRFSAERPEGSISTLTIQRTEQRDSAMYRCASSLAPGTYEQYFGPGTRLTVT.

V usage is TRBV30 and J usage is TRBJ2-3; D is unclear. CDR1 and CDR2 (germline): GTSNPN, SVGIG (reference sequence). V was pared by 0 bases and J by 6 bases, with 4 bases between. The CDR3 loop spans 11 amino acids. CDR3 amino acids: CAWSVSDTQYF. CDR3 bases: TGTGCCTGGAGTGTCTCGGATACGCAGTATTTT.

CDR3 nucleotides: TGCAGTGGGAGCGGGGGCACAGATACGCAGTATTTT. Its protein product is CSGSGGTDTQYF. This rearrangement joins TRBV29-1 to TRBJ2-3; 7 nucleotides match TRBD2. CDR1 SQVTM and CDR2 ANQGSEA come from the germline V gene. CDR3 length: 12 residues.

This clone has a handful of counts. The genes are TRBV6-5 and TRBJ2-1, with 11 nucleotides matching TRBD2. The junction had 5 bases not matched to a gene; V was cut back by 3 bases and J by 4 bases. The CDR3 totals 16 residues. Per the germline V gene, CDR1 is MNHEY and CDR2 is SVGAGI. The CDR3 sequence: CASSYARLAGYNEQFF. The DNA of the CDR3 is TGTGCCAGCAGTTATGCCCGACTAGCGGGATACAATGAGCAGTTCTTC.

J is TRBJ2-7 and V is TRBV7-9, with D perhaps TRBD1 or TRBD2 (5 bases each). V dropped 4 bases and J dropped 1 base, with 11 bases sitting between them. This CDR3 has 14 residues. Germline V gene lookup returns CDR1 SEHNR and CDR2 FQNEAQ (reference sequence). DNA of the CDR3: TGTGCCAGCAGCTCCGGGGACCGATCCTACGAGCAGTACTTC. Residues: CASSSGDRSYEQYF.

This chain links TRBV9 with TRBJ2-7; 13 bases match TRBD2. Germline V gene lookup returns CDR1 SGDLS and CDR2 YYNGEE. The ends lost 4 bases at V and 6 bases at J; junction bases unmatched: 7. There are 15 residues in the CDR3. The CDR3 here is CASSPRLAGGGEQYF. For the CDR3, the DNA is TGTGCCAGCAGCCCGCGACTAGCGGGAGGAGGCGAGCAGTACTTC.

The rearrangement joins TRBV27 to TRBJ2-1; 9 nucleotides line up with TRBD1. This CDR3 spans 15 amino acids. CDR1 is MNHEY, CDR2 SMNVEV, per germline (reference sequence). Trimming cost V 4 bases and J 5 bases; bases outside gene matches: 6. In DNA, the CDR3 is TGTGCCAGCAGTTCCCATCGACAGGGGGACAATGAGCAGTTCTTC. The encoded protein is CASSSHRQGDNEQFF.